This T cell receptor (beta chain) was found in a study of cytotoxic CD8 clonotypes in ibrutinib-treated CLL. In the study overall: Enrolment comprised over ten relapsed/refractory and some 15 treatment-naive patients; roughly 18 were IGHV unmutated.

Deep sequencing aimed at 1 in 200,000 to 1 in 1 million T cells' resolution. The repertoire was sequenced with immunoSEQ multiplex PCR; TCRdb's copy has only in-frame clones and lacks some. Counted here are about 160,000 clones, about 88% occurring once; the ten biggest clones make up roughly 3%. CDR1 is SGDLS, CDR2 YYNGEE, per germline. The CDR3 extends over 16 amino acids. V dropped 0 bases and J dropped 5 bases, with 14 bases sitting between them. The source material was PBMCs, sampled at disease progression, from a patient treated with ibrutinib. This TCR derives from a human donor with chronic lymphocytic leukemia. V and J are TRBV9 and TRBJ2-2, with D hard to call. In DNA form, the CDR3 reads TGTGCCAGCAGCGTAGCAATGCCAGTAACTACCGGGGAGCTGTTTTTT. As protein: CASSVAMPVTTGELFF.